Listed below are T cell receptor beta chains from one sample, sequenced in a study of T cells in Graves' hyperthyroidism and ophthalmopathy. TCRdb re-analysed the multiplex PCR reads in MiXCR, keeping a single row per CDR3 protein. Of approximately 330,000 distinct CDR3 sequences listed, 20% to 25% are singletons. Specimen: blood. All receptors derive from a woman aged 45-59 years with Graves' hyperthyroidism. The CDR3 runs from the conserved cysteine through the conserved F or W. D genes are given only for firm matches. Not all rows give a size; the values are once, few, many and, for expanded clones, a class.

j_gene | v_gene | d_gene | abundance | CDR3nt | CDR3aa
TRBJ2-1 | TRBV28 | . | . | TGTGCCAGCAGTTCCCCGACAGTTCCGGAGCAGTTCTTC | CASSSPTVPEQFF
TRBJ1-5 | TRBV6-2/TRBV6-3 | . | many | TGTGCCAGCAGTTCCGGCAGAAGCAATCAGCCCCAGCATTTT | CASSSGRSNQPQHF
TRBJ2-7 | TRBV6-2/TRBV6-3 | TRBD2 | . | TGTGCCAGCAGTTCGTCCGGGACTAGCGGGGGTATTATAGAGCAGTACTTC | CASSSSGTSGGIIEQYF
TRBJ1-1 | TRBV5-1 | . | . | TGCGCCAGCAGCTTGGTTTTTGGACGAGCTTTCTTT | CASSLVFGRAFF
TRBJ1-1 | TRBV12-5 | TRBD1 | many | TGTGCTAGTGGTTTGGTACGGAGGGGGCTACTCCACTTGAACACTGAAGCTTTCTTT | CASGLVRRGLLHLNTEAFF
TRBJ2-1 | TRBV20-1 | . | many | TGCAGTCTACCCTCCTCCTACAATGAGCAGTTCTTC | CSLPSSYNEQFF
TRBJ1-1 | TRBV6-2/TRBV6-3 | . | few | TGTGCCAGCAGAGTGGTTGGCACTGAAGCTTTCTTT | CASRVVGTEAFF
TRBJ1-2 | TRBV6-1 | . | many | TGTGCCAGCAGTGACCTCGGGGTAACCCTTGGCTACACCTTC | CASSDLGVTLGYTF
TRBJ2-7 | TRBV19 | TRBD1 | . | TGTGCCAGTAGTAGGACAGGATCCCCCTACGAGCAGTACTTC | CASSRTGSPYEQYF
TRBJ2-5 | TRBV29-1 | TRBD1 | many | TGCAGCGTAGGAGGGGGGACAGGGCAAGAGACCCAGTACTTC | CSVGGGTGQETQYF
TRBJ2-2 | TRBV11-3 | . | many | TGTGCCAGCAGAAGGGGTACCGGGGAGCTGTTTTTT | CASRRGTGELFF
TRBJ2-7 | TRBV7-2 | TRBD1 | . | TGTGCCAGCAGCGGGGGACAGCCAGGGGGAGAGCAGTACTTC | CASSGGQPGGEQYF
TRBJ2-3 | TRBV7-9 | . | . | TGTGCCAGCAGCTCTGCCGGACCCATAATGAGGAACCCTAGCACAGATACGCAGTATTTT | CASSSAGPIMRNPSTDTQYF
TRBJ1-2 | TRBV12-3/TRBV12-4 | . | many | TGTGCCAGCAGTTTAAGGGGGAACTATGGCTACACCTTC | CASSLRGNYGYTF
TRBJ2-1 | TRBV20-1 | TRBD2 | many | TGCAGTGCAAGCGGGAGCTCCTACAATGAGCAGTTCTTC | CSASGSSYNEQFF
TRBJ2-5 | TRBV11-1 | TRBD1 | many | TGTGCCAGCAGCTTACTCTCAGGGGGCAAAGAGACCCAGTACTTC | CASSLLSGGKETQYF
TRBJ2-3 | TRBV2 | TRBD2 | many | TGTGCCAGCAGTCCTGGGGGGGGAGATACGCAGTATTTT | CASSPGGGDTQYF
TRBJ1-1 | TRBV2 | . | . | TGTGCCAGTGGGACGGGGAGAATGGAAGCTTTCTTT | CASGTGRMEAFF
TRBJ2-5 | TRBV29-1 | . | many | TGCAGCTCGGACGGATTTGGGGAGGCCCAGTACTTC | CSSDGFGEAQYF
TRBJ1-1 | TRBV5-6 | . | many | TGTGCCAGCAGCGGGGGGGGACTCAGCACTGTGAACACTGAAGCTTTCTTT | CASSGGGLSTVNTEAFF
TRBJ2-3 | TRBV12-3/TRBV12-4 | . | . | TGTGCCAGCAGTTTAATTTCAGATACGCAGTATTTT | CASSLISDTQYF
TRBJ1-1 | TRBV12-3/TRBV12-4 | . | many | TGTGCCAGCACCCCCTGGGAGAACACTGAAGCTTTCTTT | CASTPWENTEAFF
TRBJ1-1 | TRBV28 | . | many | TGTGCCTGCCAGCGTCTCAGGGGAGTCGGGGCTGAAGCTTTCTTT | CACQRLRGVGAEAFF
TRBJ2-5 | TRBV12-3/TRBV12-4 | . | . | TGTGCCAGCAGCCAACAGCGTACACCCCAAGAGACCCAGTACTTC | CASSQQRTPQETQYF
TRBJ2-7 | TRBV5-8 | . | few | TGTGCCAGCAGCTTGAGGCTTTCCCGAGGCGGCGAGCAGTACTTC | CASSLRLSRGGEQYF
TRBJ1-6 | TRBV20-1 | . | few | TGCAGTGCTCGCCACGGCGCAGGACCGGGGTCACCCCTCCACTTT | CSARHGAGPGSPLHF
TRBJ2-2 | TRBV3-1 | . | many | TGTGCCAGCAGCCAAGCCGTTGCTGGGGAGCTGTTTTTT | CASSQAVAGELFF